These T cell receptor beta chains were read from a single sample in a study of blood T cell repertoires in COVID-19. TCRdb's table, derived via immunoSEQ multiplex PCR, lists solely in-frame clones and lacks some. The table includes roughly 40,000 clones, 88% detected once. Material for sequencing was peripheral blood. These receptors were taken from a human donor in a cohort sampled during active COVID-19. Both conserved end residues are part of each CDR3.

J,V,CDR3
TRBJ1-1,TRBV19,CASSIGSRVEAFF
TRBJ1-1,TRBV30,CAWSQTMNTEAFF
TRBJ2-3,TRBV13,CASSIASGDLYF
TRBJ2-7,TRBV11-2,CASSLASTGAYEQYF
TRBJ2-3,TRBV4-1,CASSQIGAQITDTQYF
TRBJ2-1,TRBV10-1,CASSGGTSGGEQFF
TRBJ1-6,TRBV7-3,CASSLTSNSPLHF
TRBJ1-6,TRBV2,CASSYVGQANSPLHF
TRBJ1-4,TRBV12-5,CASGVGHGREKLFF
TRBJ2-7,TRBV12-3/TRBV12-4,CASSAGGTYEQYF
TRBJ1-3,TRBV7-9,CASSVGQGGGNTIYF
TRBJ2-7,TRBV18,CASSPGQGFSEQYF
TRBJ2-3,TRBV7-3,CASSLRPGGTDTQYF
TRBJ1-1,TRBV4-1,CASSPQSSRATEAFF
TRBJ2-3,TRBV5-1,CASSLATSGGAADTQYF
TRBJ2-5,TRBV4-1,CASSQDLGGRDQYF
TRBJ2-1,TRBV6-5,CASSRDRSSYNEQFF
TRBJ1-1,TRBV21-1,CASSKMEVDRERDTEAFF
TRBJ2-7,TRBV7-9,CASSSRQGWEQYF
TRBJ1-2,TRBV2,CASRRQHYGYTF
TRBJ1-2,TRBV6-5,CASSPTADYGYTF
TRBJ1-3,TRBV2,CASRWGPRVDVSGNTIYF
TRBJ1-6,TRBV7-9,CASSLGQSNSPLHF
TRBJ2-1,TRBV4-2,CASSQDKRGYNEQFF
TRBJ2-7,TRBV14,CASSPRPTSGGVLYF
TRBJ2-2,TRBV3-1/TRBV3-2,CASSLAGTSVRVGELFF
TRBJ1-1,TRBV27,CASSLDRGHTEAFF
TRBJ2-1,TRBV29-1,CSVEDQGVFDEQFF
TRBJ2-7,TRBV6-5,CASSPGLAETYEQYF
TRBJ2-1,TRBV7-9,CASSSRGYEQFF
TRBJ2-3,TRBV7-9,CASSLNPGLNTDTQYF
TRBJ1-2,TRBV5-6,CASSFDRGLQGTF
TRBJ2-1,TRBV19,CASSMGTRNEQFF
TRBJ2-7,TRBV10-3,CAIRDYSGEQYF
TRBJ2-3,TRBV3-1/TRBV3-2,CASSPGGDRRDTQYF
TRBJ2-7,TRBV19,CATSGISGGAREQYF
TRBJ1-1,TRBV12-3/TRBV12-4,CASSFRDNAYAFF
TRBJ1-1,TRBV6-5,CASRTNQGAREAFF
TRBJ2-3,TRBV3-1/TRBV3-2,CASSQEGTGGDTQYF
TRBJ1-6,TRBV11-1,CASSSQGVGSPLHF
TRBJ2-3,TRBV3-1/TRBV3-2,CASSQAWGGRGSTDTQYF
TRBJ1-3,TRBV30,CAWNNVNRGQSGNTIYF
TRBJ2-7,TRBV30,CAWEDTGQGGYEQYF
TRBJ1-1,TRBV2,CASTGQGVPEAFF